This is a list of T cell receptor beta chains from one sample in a study of post-analysis software for immune sequencing data. TCRdb re-called the PCR reads with MiXCR, one entry per CDR3 protein. In the table there are about 770,000 distinct CDR3 sequences, about 45% of which are singletons. The source material was blood. These receptors were collected from a girl aged 10 to 17 with multiple sclerosis. The CDR3 runs from the conserved cysteine through the conserved F or W. Fields, in order: D gene, V gene, clone size, J gene, CDR3 protein, CDR3 DNA. A D gene is named only where the DNA matches it firmly. Expanded clones are given a class, and other clones once, few, many or no size at all.

TRBD2	TRBV12-3/TRBV12-4	-	TRBJ2-7	CASRRGLAGYEQYF	TGTGCCAGCAGACGTGGACTAGCGGGCTACGAGCAGTACTTC
-	TRBV6-5	-	TRBJ2-7	CASSYSTAGFSDEQYF	TGTGCCAGCAGTTACTCGACTGCAGGGTTTTCGGACGAGCAGTACTTC
-	TRBV6-6	-	TRBJ2-5	CASRRAVEETQYF	TGTGCCAGCAGGAGGGCAGTAGAAGAGACCCAGTACTTC
TRBD2	TRBV20-1	few	TRBJ2-4	CSATQREGAKNIQYF	TGCAGTGCTACCCAGCGGGAGGGAGCCAAAAACATTCAGTACTTC
TRBD2	TRBV20-1	-	TRBJ2-3	CSASGGGGRTDTQYF	TGCAGTGCTAGTGGCGGGGGTGGGAGGACAGATACGCAGTATTTT
-	TRBV2	few	TRBJ2-4	CASTVGRAKNIQYF	TGTGCCAGCACGGTCGGGAGAGCCAAAAACATTCAGTACTTC
-	TRBV29-1	-	TRBJ2-1	CSVDGPSRGEQFF	TGCAGCGTTGACGGACCGTCCCGGGGTGAGCAGTTCTTC
-	TRBV7-9	once	TRBJ2-5	CASILRPGETQYF	TGTGCCAGCATCCTAAGACCAGGGGAGACCCAGTACTTC
TRBD2	TRBV27	few	TRBJ2-5	CASSSGVGGLAKEQYF	TGTGCCAGCAGTTCAGGGGTTGGGGGACTAGCTAAGGAGCAGTACTTC
TRBD1	TRBV27	-	TRBJ2-7	CASSQGQPRHEQYF	TGTGCCAGCAGTCAGGGACAGCCTCGCCACGAGCAGTACTTC
-	TRBV20-1	-	TRBJ2-1	CGVLLVRTNEQFF	TGCGGAGTCTTGCTAGTTCGAACCAATGAGCAGTTCTTC
-	TRBV4-1	-	TRBJ2-7	CASSQATRQHYEQYF	TGCGCCAGCAGCCAAGCAACCCGACAGCACTACGAGCAGTACTTC
-	TRBV14	-	TRBJ2-3	CASSPGGLRKFGDTQYF	TGTGCCAGCAGCCCCGGCGGACTTCGGAAATTTGGTGATACGCAGTATTTT
-	TRBV7-9	-	TRBJ2-1	CASNGGMAYNEQFF	TGTGCCAGCAACGGCGGGATGGCCTACAATGAGCAGTTCTTC
TRBD2	TRBV13	few	TRBJ2-1	CASSFSGKYNEQFF	TGTGCCAGCAGCTTTAGCGGGAAGTACAATGAGCAGTTCTTC
TRBD2	TRBV5-6	-	TRBJ2-1	CASTGGEALIHEQFF	TGTGCCAGCACCGGGGGGGAGGCTCTAATCCATGAGCAGTTCTTC
TRBD2	TRBV20-1	-	TRBJ2-3	CSATGGDTFLDTQYF	TGCAGTGCTACGGGAGGGGACACCTTTTTGGATACGCAGTATTTT
-	TRBV6-2/TRBV6-3	-	TRBJ2-1	CASKGPPSSYNEQFF	TGTGCCAGCAAAGGACCGCCGAGCTCCTACAATGAGCAGTTCTTC
-	TRBV7-9	-	TRBJ1-1	CASSFRTLQPEAFF	TGTGCCAGCAGCTTTCGGACCCTGCAGCCTGAAGCTTTCTTT
TRBD2	TRBV12-3/TRBV12-4	-	TRBJ2-5	CASSYGTSGRGQETQYF	TGTGCCAGCAGTTACGGGACTAGCGGGAGGGGACAAGAGACCCAGTACTTC
-	TRBV4-1	few	TRBJ2-5	CASSQDLALETQYF	TGCGCCAGCAGCCAAGATTTAGCCCTAGAGACCCAGTACTTC
-	TRBV5-1	-	TRBJ2-7	CASSLEDISYEQYF	TGCGCCAGTAGCTTGGAGGACATTTCCTACGAGCAGTACTTC
-	TRBV7-9	-	TRBJ1-1	CASSLGIGIGGNTEAFF	TGTGCCAGCAGCTTAGGTATCGGGATCGGAGGGAACACTGAAGCTTTCTTT
TRBD1	TRBV12-3/TRBV12-4	-	TRBJ2-7	CASRGGQGYPYEQYF	TGTGCCAGCAGGGGGGGACAGGGTTACCCCTACGAGCAGTACTTC
-	TRBV5-1	-	TRBJ2-3	CASSPGISDTQYF	TGCGCCAGCAGCCCCGGGATATCGGATACGCAGTATTTT
-	TRBV25-1	-	TRBJ2-5	CASTQFGGETQYF	TGTGCCAGCACTCAATTCGGGGGAGAGACCCAGTACTTC